This TCR beta chain was observed in a study of cytomegalovirus exposure and HLA in healthy donors (dated by TCRdb to the late 2010s). For the wider study: An earlier analysis of 587 of the donors reported over 250 Gb of sequence data and 117 million unique TCR beta sequences obtained from 180 million or so T cells. An early release covering roughly 640 HLA-typed donors comprised approximately 300 gigabases of sequencing data and 85 million or so unique TCR sequences. The genetic ancestry cluster associated with self-reported Caucasian donors included roughly four fifths of the approximately 400 genotyped donors. The study was designed to test whether signatures of past pathogen exposure could be identified by cataloging public T cell receptors. The study used immunosequencing to profile the T cell repertoires of under 700 subjects and linked those repertoires to cytomegalovirus serostatus. A separate validation cohort of roughly 130 different subjects was used in addition to the 666-subject first cohort. To predict cytomegalovirus infection status, the study brought together high-throughput TCR immunosequencing, statistical association of individual TCRs with disease status, and machine learning. A later analysis re-examined previously published TCR beta repertoires from just over 650 donors and added high-resolution HLA genotyping to investigate patterns of TCR occurrence. Rather than using new phenotypic data, the later analysis identified candidate immune exposures from TCR beta sequences and from how often those sequences occurred across donors. In an earlier analysis of 587 of the donors, high-throughput TCR beta sequencing was used to judge whether each TCR beta V gene segment behaved as functional or pseudogenic. Donor age, sex, ethnicity and CMV serostatus were compiled alongside the repertoire data. Genome-wide SNP genotypes for about three fifths of the roughly 700 donors were used in a later genetic analysis, which treated that subset as a discovery cohort. All discovery cohort repertoires had been generated using a single sequencing platform. HLA typing included class I and class II loci at four-digit resolution. Typing coverage differed by locus: A, B, C, DRB1 and DQB1 were typed in about 620-630 donors, DQA1 in approximately 520, DPA1 in some 570, and DPB1 in 472. Roughly five DR-DQ haplotypes were treated as single units for association and clustering because of strong linkage in the cohort. Among around 400 genotyped donors of the cohort, an average of about 220,000 unique TCR beta nucleotide sequences was sequenced per donor, of which 15% to 20% were non-productive.

The cohort comprised 666 healthy bone marrow donors. All cohort members were sampled while nominally healthy, although unrecorded immune exposures were likely present. The donor was CMV seropositive and belonged to the group of 250 to 300 seropositive cohort members. A peripheral blood sample was collected from each donor, and TCR beta sequencing was performed on peripheral blood mononuclear cells. The Qiagen DNeasy Blood Extraction Kit was used to extract genomic DNA from the blood cell samples. Looking up the germline V gene yields CDR1 SGHRS and CDR2 YFSETQ. Its CDR3 holds 14 amino acids, cysteine through phenylalanine. Just CDR3 DNA is preserved here, 42 bases in frame from base 1. V has 4 bases trimmed and J has 1 base trimmed; junction bases matching no gene number 4. Broad study findings and their caveats: Assigning TCR associations to individual alleles was difficult when HLA alleles, especially DR and DQ, strongly co-occurred. According to a later analysis, parvovirus B19, influenza, CMV and Epstein-Barr virus appeared linked to several top co-occurrence clusters. Roughly uniform sequencing depth across donors was assumed in presence/absence analyses, although this assumption may not hold. Broadly in line with IMGT annotations, most TCR beta V segments showed up in productive rearrangements about 87% or about 30% of the time in an earlier analysis of about 500 of the donors. Linkage disequilibrium might explain the correlated functional status among segregating V segments, but an unknown experimental factor could not be excluded. Some IMGT-functional V segments, including TRBV6-2 and TRBV6-3, could not be told apart with the 87-base-pair reads, so those segments were excluded. The study gave a list of about 150 TCR beta chains associated with cytomegalovirus. A later analysis found that HLA-associated TCR beta chains were more clonally expanded and had lower generation probabilities than equally common non-associated chains. In a later analysis, TCR association rates were found to vary across HLA loci, with the most associated TCRs seen for DRB1 alleles and the fewest for HLA-C alleles. CMV serostatus was the only immune exposure information available for the cohort. Cytomegalovirus status was reported to be diagnosed by the classifier with high specificity and sensitivity in both the original and validation cohorts. V-gene and J-gene trimming of TCR beta chains was associated with a missense DCLRE1C variant in a later genetic analysis, and the association was replicated in an independent cohort. The cohort was sequenced for TCR beta chains only, and without alpha or paired-chain data the features that could be detected were limited. A later analysis found that most CMV-associated TCR beta chains appeared HLA-restricted, with HLA associations seemingly driven largely by CMV exposure. A further reported finding was that TCR beta sequences accurately predicted the HLA-A and HLA-B alleles for most subjects in the first cohort. The sequencing pipeline was judged likely to have produced a cluster of highly shared sequence variants as a technical artifact. Because counts were too low, seventeen rarely observed V segments, including chromosome 9 orphons, were left out of the earlier analysis of some 640 of the donors. In a later genetic analysis, fewer N-insertions in productive TCRs were reported among donors in an Asian-associated ancestry cluster than the roughly 700-donor mean. A few of the identified cytomegalovirus-associated TCR beta chains were confirmed in vitro to be specific for cytomegalovirus antigens. HLA typing was unavailable for some donors at each locus, so association tests used only the typed subset. Most TCR sequences were seen in very few donors, while some public TCRs were found in many individuals. In a later analysis, around 17,000 TCR beta sequences were associated with specific HLA alleles at a false discovery rate of 0.05. According to the authors, the approach could potentially be generalized to other disease states and immunological phenotypes.

The library was obtained by the immunoSEQ multiplex PCR assay. For the multiplex PCR, a mixture combining 60 forward primers for TCR Vbeta segments and 13 reverse primers for TCR Jbeta segments was used. The CDR3 region of rearranged TCR beta genes was amplified from genomic DNA by a multiplex PCR assay. The Illumina HiSeq System was used to sequence the amplified TCR beta libraries as 87-base-pair reads. As for the original processing: In a later analysis, tens of millions of unique TCR beta chains were counted across the roughly 610 repertoires, and approximately 11 million of these chains were shared by at least two donors. To remove PCR and sequencing errors, raw reads were error-corrected and collapsed into unique sequences using a nearest-neighbor algorithm that merged closely related sequences. V, D and J gene segments were assigned by aligning CDR3 sequences to IMGT reference sequences. For a sequence to be retained, a match of at least six nucleotides to both a V gene segment and a J gene segment was required. Rearrangements were classified as productive when the CDR3 lacked stop codons and remained in frame with V and J, and all other rearrangements were classified as non-productive. CDR3 was defined according to IMGT convention as the region running from the second conserved V-encoded cysteine to the conserved J-encoded phenylalanine. The earlier analysis of about 610 of the donors excluded any sequence lacking an unambiguous match to a single V gene segment. In an earlier analysis of a few hundred of the donors, V segments were called functional above 56.7% productive rearrangements and were called segregating when the between-donor standard deviation exceeded 5%. A statistical classification framework was built to diagnose cytomegalovirus status from the catalog of TCR beta chain sequences. In a later analysis, TCR nucleotide sequences were compared against IMGT/GENE-DB human TR gene sequences so that V and J genes could be assigned. In a later analysis, CDR3 sequences and most-parsimonious VDJ recombination scenarios were assigned using the TCRdist pipeline. A later analysis defined each TCR beta chain by its CDR3 amino acid sequence plus V-gene family, and excluded reads lacking a unique V-gene family. A later analysis removed nearly 600 highly shared, low-generation-probability nucleotide sequences to deal with suspected cross-contamination and a sequencing artifact. In a later analysis, a clonal expansion index was calculated for each public chain from normalized within-repertoire ranks of inferred template counts. In a later analysis, generation probabilities were computed using a VDJ recombination model fitted to out-of-frame rearrangements, and the results were checked against IGoR. In a later analysis, hypergeometric tests were used to score TCR-TCR, TCR-HLA and TCR-CMV co-occurrence, with a repertoire-size bias correction applied to TCR pairs. To estimate false discovery rates, a later analysis permuted the HLA or CMV assignments 20 times. A later analysis grouped co-occurring TCRs with DBSCAN, adding TCRdist sequence similarity when clustering within HLA-allele-positive subsets. Repertoires with fewer than 30,000 or more than 120,000 public chains were left out of co-occurrence clustering, as were several repertoires with anomalous nucleotide sharing. In its TCRdb copy, this immuneACCESS table keeps in-frame sequences only and misses some clones. Where compared with another copy, unresolved V genes explain less than half of these, and the others have no known cause. For V, J and clone size, that table is used; D and trimming come from the DNA. The sample yields 150,000 or so clones; over 70% were counted once. The ten largest clones take up 1% to 1.5% of the sample.

Regarding this clone: Its specific antigen is unknown. Base qualities are not at hand, and no much larger clone is one base apart.

The source of this sequence is a middle-aged man in good health and CMV-seropositive. Sequences were obtained from PBMCs. The chain employs TRBV5-1 and TRBJ1-1; TRBD1 aligns with 7 central bases. CDR3 region: CASSQDRPNTEAFF. The DNA is TGCGCCAGCAGCCAGGACAGGCCGAACACTGAAGCTTTCTTT.